A selection of T cell receptor beta chains follows, all from one sample in a study of identical twins. From the 5' RACE reads, TCRdb called clonotypes with MiXCR, one entry per CDR3 protein. Among roughly 260,000 distinct CDR3 sequences listed, roughly 13% were seen once. The sample comprised memory (CD45RO+) T cells sorted from blood. These receptors all come from a young woman in good health. Both conserved end residues are part of each CDR3. Each record gives: V gene, clone size, D gene, J gene, CDR3 DNA, CDR3 protein. D genes are given only for firm matches. The size of a clone is reported for some rows only, either as once, few or many, or as a class for expanded clones.

TRBV20-1	NA	NA	TRBJ2-7	TGCAGTGCTCCCTTCCCTGAGCGAAACTACGAGCAGTACTTC	CSAPFPERNYEQYF
TRBV25-1	NA	NA	TRBJ2-2	TGTGCCAGCACCGGGTTAGGGCAGGGCTACACCGGGGAGCTGTTTTTT	CASTGLGQGYTGELFF
TRBV12-3/TRBV12-4	NA	NA	TRBJ1-6	TGTGCCAGCAGAAACAGGGCTGGCGAAAATTCACCCCTCCACTTT	CASRNRAGENSPLHF
TRBV6-1	many	NA	TRBJ1-6	TGTGCCAGCAGTGAGGGGGATGGGACAAATTCACCCCTCCACTTT	CASSEGDGTNSPLHF
TRBV20-1	NA	TRBD2	TRBJ2-7	TGCAGTGCTAGATTGGGACTAGCGGGGGCCTACGAGCAGTACTTC	CSARLGLAGAYEQYF
TRBV6-5	few	NA	TRBJ2-2	TGTGCCAGCAGTTACTATAAAATACAGGGAAGGGGGGTCGGGGAGCTGTTTTTT	CASSYYKIQGRGVGELFF
TRBV5-6	few	NA	TRBJ2-7	TGTGCCAGCAGCTCGGAAAGCTACCGGACACAGACCTACGAGCAGTACTTC	CASSSESYRTQTYEQYF
TRBV7-9	NA	TRBD2	TRBJ2-3	TGTGCCAGCAGCTTTTCGGGAGGGGACGGGAAAGATACGCAGTATTTT	CASSFSGGDGKDTQYF
TRBV20-1	many	NA	TRBJ1-1	TGCAGTGCTAGAAGAGATAACTCGGGCACTGAAGCTTTCTTT	CSARRDNSGTEAFF
TRBV7-8	many	NA	TRBJ2-5	TGTGCCAGCAGACAAACCCTCGGGACGGAAGAGACCCAGTACTTC	CASRQTLGTEETQYF
TRBV27	NA	NA	TRBJ1-5	TGTGCCAGCACCCGTGCCCCTGGGCAGCCCCAGCATTTT	CASTRAPGQPQHF
TRBV6-1	few	TRBD1	TRBJ2-7	TGTGCCACAACGACAGGGCTCGGGCAGCAGTACTTC	CATTTGLGQQYF
TRBV7-2	NA	NA	TRBJ2-3	TGTGCCAGCACCTCGAGGCCAATCAGCACAGATACGCAGTATTTT	CASTSRPISTDTQYF
TRBV6-1	few	TRBD1	TRBJ1-2	TGTGCCAGCAGGCCTTTGACAGGGGGGGATGGCTACACCTTC	CASRPLTGGDGYTF
TRBV11-2	NA	NA	TRBJ2-1	TGTGCCAGCAGCTTAGAGCCGGAGGGTAGGTCCTACAATGAGCAGTTCTTC	CASSLEPEGRSYNEQFF
TRBV2	NA	TRBD2	TRBJ2-3	TGTGCCACCCGGACTAGCGGGGGACAGATTGCGCAGTATTTT	CATRTSGGQIAQYF
TRBV5-6	few	NA	TRBJ2-3	TGTGCCAGCAGCTTGTATCGGGATACGCAGTATTTT	CASSLYRDTQYF
TRBV7-9	few	NA	TRBJ2-3	TGTGCCAGCAGCTCGGACACTTATACGCAGTATTTT	CASSSDTYTQYF
TRBV24-1	few	NA	TRBJ2-1	TGTGCCACCAGTTCCGGTCGGGTAGCCCACAATGAGCAGTTCTTC	CATSSGRVAHNEQFF
TRBV7-6	few	NA	TRBJ2-3	TGTGCCAGCAGCTTAGGGCAAAGTGACCGGATGTATTTT	CASSLGQSDRMYF
TRBV18	NA	NA	TRBJ2-2	TGTGCCAGCTCACCACCGTCCATGAACACCGGGGAGCTGTTTTTT	CASSPPSMNTGELFF
TRBV5-1	NA	TRBD2	TRBJ2-3	TGCGCCAGCAGCTCGGGGACTAGCGGAGGCACAGGTACGCAGTATTTT	CASSSGTSGGTGTQYF
TRBV4-2	NA	NA	TRBJ1-2	TGTGCCAGCAGCCAAGATTTGGGGCCCTATGGCTACACCTTC	CASSQDLGPYGYTF
TRBV5-1	NA	NA	TRBJ2-7	TGCGCCAGCAGCTTGGCCGAACTACAATACGAGCAGTACTTC	CASSLAELQYEQYF
TRBV6-5	NA	NA	TRBJ2-3	TGTGCCAGCAGTTACAGGGTTCCCACAGATACGCAGTATTTT	CASSYRVPTDTQYF
TRBV5-1	NA	TRBD2	TRBJ2-7	TGCGCCAGCAGCCCCCAGAGTAGGGGACTAGCGGGCGGCGACGAGCAGTACTTC	CASSPQSRGLAGGDEQYF
TRBV20-1	NA	TRBD2	TRBJ2-5	TGCAGTGCTAGACTTAGCGGGAGTAGGGAGACCCAGTACTTC	CSARLSGSRETQYF
TRBV27	NA	TRBD2	TRBJ2-3	TGTGCCAGCAGTTTATTGGAGACTAGCGGGAGGGCCTGGGAGTATTTT	CASSLLETSGRAWEYF
TRBV18	NA	NA	TRBJ2-3	TGTGCCAGCTCACCGACCGGGATGGATACGCAGTATTTT	CASSPTGMDTQYF
TRBV5-1	many	TRBD1	TRBJ2-7	TGCGCCAGCAGCCCCCCCCCCGGGACAGGGGGCTACGAGCAGTACTTC	CASSPPPGTGGYEQYF
TRBV6-1	NA	TRBD1	TRBJ2-7	TGTGCCAGCAGTACGAGGACAGGTGCCTACGAGCAGTACTTC	CASSTRTGAYEQYF
TRBV29-1	few	NA	TRBJ2-1	TGCAGCCTCTGGACAGACCACAATGAGCAGTTCTTC	CSLWTDHNEQFF
TRBV12-3/TRBV12-4	NA	NA	TRBJ2-5	TGTGCCAGCAGTTACACCGTAGGGGAGACCCAGTACTTC	CASSYTVGETQYF
TRBV27	few	TRBD2	TRBJ2-7	TGTGCCAGCAGATTGGGACTAGCGAGGGAGCAGTACTTC	CASRLGLAREQYF
TRBV6-4	NA	TRBD1	TRBJ2-3	TGTGCCAGCAGTGACCCGGGACAGGGGTTGAATACGCAGTATTTT	CASSDPGQGLNTQYF
TRBV5-6	NA	NA	TRBJ2-7	TGTGCCAGCAGCTCCCTGGCCCTTCGGGACGAGCAGTACTTC	CASSSLALRDEQYF
TRBV6-1	NA	NA	TRBJ1-1	TGTGCCAGCAGGGAGCGGGCTACGAACACTGAAGCTTTCTTT	CASRERATNTEAFF
TRBV7-9	few	NA	TRBJ1-1	TGTGCCAGCAGCTTTTCACCGGCTTCCGCTGAAGCTTTCTTT	CASSFSPASAEAFF
TRBV28	NA	NA	TRBJ1-2	TGTGCCAGCAGTTTAACGGCCGCAGTAGCTCGAGGCTACACCTTC	CASSLTAAVARGYTF
TRBV20-1	few	NA	TRBJ1-2	TGCAGTGCTAGAGGACCAGGACCTGGCTACACCTTC	CSARGPGPGYTF
TRBV4-2	NA	TRBD2	TRBJ2-3	TGTGCCAGCAGCCAAGATAGCGGGAGGGCCCTCGGTACGCAGTATTTT	CASSQDSGRALGTQYF
TRBV29-1	few	NA	TRBJ2-5	TGCAGCGTGGGGAACCTTCGAGAGACCCAGTACTTC	CSVGNLRETQYF
TRBV6-6	NA	TRBD2	TRBJ2-7	TGTGCCAGCGGGGGGACTAGCCCCTACGAGCAGTACTTC	CASGGTSPYEQYF
TRBV5-6	NA	NA	TRBJ1-4	TGTGCCAGCAGCTTGGTCGGTGAAAAACTGTTTTTT	CASSLVGEKLFF
TRBV7-2	NA	TRBD2	TRBJ2-7	TGTGCCAGCAGCGAACGAGGACTAGGTGGGGAGCAGTACTTC	CASSERGLGGEQYF
TRBV5-6	many	TRBD1	TRBJ2-4	TGTGCCAGCAGCTTACAGGGGTCCGGGCGTGAAAACATTCAGTACTTC	CASSLQGSGRENIQYF
TRBV27	few	TRBD1	TRBJ1-2	TGTGCCAGCAGTTTACAGGGGGCAAATTTCTATGGCTACACCTTC	CASSLQGANFYGYTF
TRBV6-5	NA	TRBD2	TRBJ2-1	TGTGCCAGCAGAGGACTAGCTTATGAGCAGTTCTTC	CASRGLAYEQFF
TRBV12-5	few	NA	TRBJ2-7	TGTGCTAGTGGTGGGATTAGTCAGGCGAAAAGCTCCTACGAGCAGTACTTC	CASGGISQAKSSYEQYF
TRBV6-1	NA	NA	TRBJ2-1	TGTGCCAGCAGTGGCGGACACAATGAGCAGTTCTTC	CASSGGHNEQFF
TRBV4-3	few	TRBD2	TRBJ2-1	TGCGCCAGCAGCCAAGCCTATTGGGGGGTAGCGGGATACAATGAGCAGTTCTTC	CASSQAYWGVAGYNEQFF
TRBV6-5	few	NA	TRBJ2-1	TGTGCCAGCACTTTACTGGGCCTAGGTGAGCAGTTCTTC	CASTLLGLGEQFF
TRBV3-1	many	TRBD2	TRBJ2-4	TGTGCCAGCAGGGCTAGCGGGGGAAACATTCAGTACTTC	CASRASGGNIQYF
TRBV14	NA	NA	TRBJ2-5	TGTGCCAGCAGCCAGGGACACCTCCAAGAGACCCAGTACTTC	CASSQGHLQETQYF
TRBV11-3	NA	TRBD2	TRBJ2-3	TGTGCCAGCAGGTACATGAAGGGACTAGCGGGTACAGATACGCAGTATTTT	CASRYMKGLAGTDTQYF
TRBV3-1	many	NA	TRBJ2-5	TGTGCCAGCAGCCAACGGCTGGTAGAGACCCAGTACTTC	CASSQRLVETQYF
TRBV12-3/TRBV12-4	many	NA	TRBJ1-1	TGTGCCAGCAGGCAAGGAGGGGGGTTCACTGAAGCTTTCTTT	CASRQGGGFTEAFF
TRBV5-1	many	NA	TRBJ2-5	TGCGCCAGCGTACTTCAGTTTGGGGAGACCCAGTACTTC	CASVLQFGETQYF
TRBV20-1	NA	NA	TRBJ1-5	TGCAGTGCTAAAAACGGGGTCTATAGCAATCAGCCCCAGCATTTT	CSAKNGVYSNQPQHF